Listed here is a single TCR beta chain. Per the study methods: How many nucleated cells were present was estimated from reference gene primer amplification. Sequenced by immunoSEQ multiplex PCR; TCRdb stores in-frame clones only, minus some. V, J and clone size are those of that table, while D and trimming were read from the DNA. The table shows some 68,000 clones, with 75% to 90% occurring only once. The record originates from a study of blood T cell repertoires in COVID-19. About the study: PBMCs, B-cell-depleted T cells, or T cells were the source of the cDNA or gDNA that made up the material.

The CDR3 is 13 residues long. Deletions cut 6 bases from V and 0 bases from J, with 8 bases between. Germline CDR1 is SGHNT and CDR2 is YENEEA. What was sequenced was peripheral blood. The sequence came from a man over 45 with acute or convalescent COVID-19. The chain has TRBV11-3 and TRBJ1-2, with D possibly matching TRBD1 (6 bases). For the CDR3, the DNA is TGTGCCAGCAGGACAGGAGCTAACTATGGCTACACCTTC. Translating it yields CASRTGANYGYTF.